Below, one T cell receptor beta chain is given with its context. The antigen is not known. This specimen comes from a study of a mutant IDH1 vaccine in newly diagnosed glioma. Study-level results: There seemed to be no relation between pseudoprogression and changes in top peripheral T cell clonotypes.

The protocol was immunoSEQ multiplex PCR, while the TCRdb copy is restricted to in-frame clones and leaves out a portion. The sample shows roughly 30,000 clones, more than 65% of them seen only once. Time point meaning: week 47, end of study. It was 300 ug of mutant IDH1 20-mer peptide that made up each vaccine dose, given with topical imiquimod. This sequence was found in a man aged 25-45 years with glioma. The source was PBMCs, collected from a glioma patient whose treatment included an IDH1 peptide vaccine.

The CDR3 DNA follows: TGTGCCAGCAGCCTAGTCCACGGGGAGCTGTTTTTT. It is translated as CASSLVHGELFF. This rearrangement joins TRBV11-2 to TRBJ2-2; D is unclear. The germline V and J ends were trimmed by 5 bases and 7 bases, with 8 bases remaining between them. In germline, CDR1 is SGHAT, CDR2 FQNNGV. This CDR3 has 12 residues.